This TCR beta chain was recovered during a study of technical replicates of blood from a handful of donors. V shed 4 bases and J 3 bases; nucleotides not matched to a gene: 12. This CDR3 has 16 amino acids. Looked up from germline, CDR1 is SGHRS and CDR2 is YFSETQ. Profiling relied on immunoSEQ multiplex PCR, and the TCRdb table lists in-frame clones only, not all of them. The repertoire includes about 13,000 clones, roughly 77% of them detected once, and 12% sits in the top ten. The J gene is TRBJ1-1, the V gene TRBV5-1, with TRBD1 matching over 7 bases. Sequencing was carried out using PBMCs. This sequence was found in a human donor in good health. The CDR3 coding sequence is TGCGCCAGCAGCAGGGTTCTGACAGGGTTGGACACTGAAGCTTTCTTT. Its protein is CASSRVLTGLDTEAFF.